The 12 T cell receptor beta chains listed next were all sequenced from one sample in a study of early T cells in non-severe SARS-CoV-2 infection. Via MiXCR, TCRdb re-called the 5' RACE reads, giving one row per CDR3 protein. Of about 45,000 distinct CDR3 sequences detected, around a tenth appear once; the ten largest clones hold 20% to 25%. Sequenced material: whole blood. The receptor set was obtained from an adult who was a healthcare worker with PCR-confirmed SARS-CoV-2 infection or an uninfected control (not recorded which).

The rearrangement links TRBV11-2 to TRBJ2-4; 15 bases agree with TRBD2. V dropped 3 bases and J dropped 9; count of bases not matched to a gene: 6. Germline V gene lookup returns CDR1 SGHAT and CDR2 FQNNGV. CDR3 length equals 16 residues. In DNA form, the CDR3 reads TGTGCCAGCAGCTTGGGACTAGCGGGGGGAGTTCTCATTCAGTACTTC. The encoded protein is CASSLGLAGGVLIQYF.

This clonotype was counted many times. J is TRBJ2-2 and V is TRBV2; D is unresolved. V was trimmed by 4 bases and J by 2 bases, leaving 5 bases between them. CDR1 is SNHLY, CDR2 FYNNEI, per germline. The CDR3 extends over 13 amino acids. CDR3 protein: CASSVDNTGELFF. The CDR3 nucleotides read TGTGCCAGCAGTGTGGACAACACCGGGGAGCTGTTTTTT.

This clonotype was counted only a few times. The V and J genes are TRBV27 and TRBJ2-2; D gene uncertain. Trimming left V 0 bases short and J 1 base short, with 9 bases between. Germline V gene sequence: CDR1 MNHEY, CDR2 SMNVEV (reference sequence). The CDR3 has 16 residues. CDR3: CASSLSRTVNTGELFF. The DNA of the CDR3 is TGTGCCAGCAGTTTATCCCGGACGGTGAACACCGGGGAGCTGTTTTTT.

The chain is built from TRBV5-1 and TRBJ1-1, with D possibly matching TRBD1 (5 bases). The CDR3 is made up of 13 amino acids. Germline V gene sequence: CDR1 SGHRS, CDR2 YFSETQ. V was trimmed by 5 bases and J by 3 bases, leaving 11 bases between them. The CDR3 sequence is CASRVRVDTEAFF. In DNA, the CDR3 is TGCGCCAGCAGAGTCAGGGTGGACACTGAAGCTTTCTTT.

This clonotype was counted ten times or more. The chain recombines TRBV7-9 with TRBJ1-1; 7 nucleotides match TRBD1. This CDR3 is 14 amino acids long. After removal of 4 bases from V and 0 bases from J, the junction contained 2 bases not matched to a gene. Germline V gene sequence: CDR1 SEHNR, CDR2 FQNEAQ (reference sequence). The CDR3 loop is CASSWGQMNTEAFF. The CDR3 nucleotides read TGTGCCAGCAGCTGGGGACAGATGAACACTGAAGCTTTCTTT.

This clonotype was recorded many times. The chain couples TRBV20-1 to TRBJ2-5, with TRBD2 identical over 8 bases. The CDR3 has 14 amino acids. V was clipped by 1 base and J by 6 bases; unmatched bases: 7. Germline V lookup: CDR1 DFQATT, CDR2 SNEGSKA (reference sequence). The CDR3 coding sequence is TGCAGTGCTAGAGCGGGGGGGGCGCGGCAGACCCAGTACTTC. Protein: CSARAGGARQTQYF.

This clonotype has just a few counts. For the CDR3, the DNA is TGTGCCAGCAGCATAGGGACTGAAGCTTTCTTT. Translating gives CASSIGTEAFF. The chain links TRBV28 to TRBJ1-1; D remains ambiguous. This CDR3 is 11 amino acids long. V was trimmed by 6 bases and J by 5 bases, leaving 7 bases between them. In germline, CDR1 is MDHEN, CDR2 SYDVKM.

In its sample, this clonotype was seen a few times. V gene TRBV29-1 combines with J gene TRBJ2-3; the match to TRBD2 covers 8 bases. The CDR3 covers 14 residues. Germline-derived CDR1 and CDR2 are SQVTM and ANQGSEA. Trimming took 4 bases from V and 6 from J; bases not matched to a gene: 9. The CDR3 sequence: CSVAGGTSYDTQYF. The CDR3 DNA reads TGCAGCGTTGCTGGAGGGACTAGTTATGATACGCAGTATTTT.

In its sample, this clonotype was seen many times. In nucleotides, the CDR3 is TGTGCCAGCAGCTTAGAAGGCACCACAGATACGCAGTATTTT. It codes for CASSLEGTTDTQYF. J is TRBJ2-3 and V is TRBV7-9; unclear D gene. V was clipped by 1 base and J by 2 bases, with 7 bases between them. Germline values: CDR1 SEHNR, CDR2 FQNEAQ (reference sequence). CDR3 size: 14 residues.

In this sample, this clonotype turned up many times. The chain uses TRBV6-6 and TRBJ1-5, with 9 bases aligning to TRBD1. The CDR3 totals 15 residues. The germline CDR1 and CDR2 sequences are MNHNY and SVGAGI (reference sequence). Trimming at V came to 0 bases and at J to 4 bases, leaving 1 base not matched to a gene. In DNA, the CDR3 is TGTGCCAGCAGTTACTCGACAGGGGGGAATCAGCCCCAGCATTTT. This gives the protein CASSYSTGGNQPQHF.

The DNA of the CDR3 is TGTGCCAGCAGATCCCACTATGGCTACACCTTC. This translates into CASRSHYGYTF. This chain uses TRBV28 with TRBJ1-2; D remains ambiguous. The ends were cut back, 6 bases at V and 3 bases at J, with 5 bases in the middle. Germline CDR1 and CDR2: MDHEN and SYDVKM. The CDR3 is 11 residues long.

Many counts were recorded for this clonotype. The chain employs TRBV6-2 or TRBV6-3 and TRBJ2-7, with 7 bases aligning to TRBD1. The germline gives CDR1 MNHEY, CDR2 SVGEGT. V was pared by 7 bases and J by 2 bases, with 11 bases of the junction left unmatched. The CDR3 has 15 amino acids. The chain's CDR3 is CASTAPETGTYEQYF. CDR3 bases: TGTGCCAGCACCGCCCCCGAGACAGGGACCTACGAGCAGTACTTC.